This T cell receptor beta chain appears in the sequencing data of a study of blood T cells in healthy people across ages. CDR3 length equals 13 residues. Germline CDR1 and CDR2: MNHEY and SMNVEV (reference sequence). Note on this clonotype: Sequence at one end of the junction differs from germline and may be a read error.

With a J-beta primer mix and a sample-barcoded 5' primer, a second PCR ran roughly 6 to 11 cycles. A 12-random-nucleotide template-switch adaptor tagged each cDNA molecule. TCRdb processed the 5' RACE reads anew with MiXCR; each CDR3 protein has one entry. The sample shows some 1.5 million distinct CDR3 sequences, roughly 43% of them seen only once. The receptor's source is a woman younger than 35 in good health. The sequencing sample was made of blood. The rearrangement uses TRBV27 and TRBJ1-1; no reliable D call. In nucleotides, the CDR3 is TGTGCCAGTAGTTTATATGGAGTCACTGAAGCTTTCTTT. This codes for CASSLYGVTEAFF.